This is a list of T cell receptor beta chains from one sample in a study of CD4 T cells in relation to SARS-CoV-2 and coronaviruses. These receptors have no identified antigens. Produced via immunoSEQ multiplex PCR; TCRdb's table is partial and in-frame only. The sample lists fewer than 35,000 clones, roughly 76% seen once, with almost 3.5% in the top ten. The source material was memory CD4+ T cells from PBMCs, cultured in vitro. Receptors were obtained from an adult with COVID-19. The CDR3 runs from the conserved cysteine through the conserved F or W. A D gene is named only where the DNA matches it firmly. For some rows the clone size is stated as once, few or many, or as a class when expanded; others skip it.

>NA|NA|TRBV10-2|TRBJ1-5
TGCGCCAGCCGGCGGGACGGCAATCAGCCCCAGCATTTT
CASRRDGNQPQHF
>NA|NA|TRBV9|TRBJ2-5
TGTGCCAGCACCCCAACAGGACTATTTTCAGAGACCCAGTACTTC
CASTPTGLFSETQYF
>NA|NA|TRBV21-1|TRBJ1-2
TGTGCCAGCAGCAAAAGGTGGACGGAATCTGGGCAGGGTTATGGTGGCTACACCTTC
CASSKRWTESGQGYGGYTF
>NA|NA|TRBV7-2|TRBJ1-1
TGTGCCAGCAGCGTAGGACAGTCGAACACTGAAGCTTTCTTT
CASSVGQSNTEAFF
>NA|TRBD2|TRBV14|TRBJ2-7
TGTGCCAGCAGCCAATCTACGGGACTAGTAAGGCACGAGCAGTACTTC
CASSQSTGLVRHEQYF
>NA|NA|TRBV5-1|TRBJ1-1
TGCGCCAGCAGCTTCGGGAGTTTGGAGAACACTGAAGCTTTCTTT
CASSFGSLENTEAFF
>NA|NA|TRBV6-5|TRBJ1-2
TGTGCCAGCAGTTACGACATGACGAACTATGGCTACACCTTC
CASSYDMTNYGYTF
>once|TRBD2|TRBV28|TRBJ2-5
TGTGCCAGCAGCCTAGCGGGAGCGTCGGCACCCCAAGAGACCCAGTACTTC
CASSLAGASAPQETQYF
>NA|NA|TRBV6-1|TRBJ2-7
TGTGCCAGCAGTGAAGCTGAGCAGGGGAGGCACGAGCAGTACTTC
CASSEAEQGRHEQYF
>NA|NA|TRBV5-4|TRBJ2-1
TGTGCCAGCAGCTTAATCAGCTCCTACAATGAGCAGTTCTTC
CASSLISSYNEQFF
>NA|TRBD2|TRBV7-2|TRBJ2-7
TGTGCCAGCGGCCGGGGGGGAGTTTCCGGAAAGCAGTACTTC
CASGRGGVSGKQYF
>NA|TRBD2|TRBV6-1|TRBJ2-7
TGTGCCAGCAGTGGACGGGGGGCTAGCGGGGGTACCTACGAGCAGTACTTC
CASSGRGASGGTYEQYF
>NA|TRBD2|TRBV19|TRBJ2-1
TGTGCCAGTACTCCCCGGGGGGGCAATGAGCAGTTCTTC
CASTPRGGNEQFF
>NA|NA|TRBV18|TRBJ2-1
TGTGCCAGCTCACAGGGGGGGAGCTCCTACAATGAGCAGTTCTTC
CASSQGGSSYNEQFF
>NA|TRBD2|TRBV11-2|TRBJ2-2
TGTGCCAGCAGCCCCACCGGCGGGAGAATCGGGGAGCTGTTTTTT
CASSPTGGRIGELFF
>NA|NA|TRBV4-3|TRBJ1-2
TGCGCCAGCAGCCAAGAGATCCGGGAGGGCTATGGCTACACCTTC
CASSQEIREGYGYTF
>NA|TRBD1|TRBV28|TRBJ2-5
TGTGCCAGCAGTATGCCACAGGGGGCATGGATAGAGACCCAGTACTTC
CASSMPQGAWIETQYF
>few|NA|TRBV6-2/TRBV6-3|TRBJ1-1
TGTGCCAGCAGTTATCGGGGGATTGAAGCTTTCTTT
CASSYRGIEAFF
>NA|NA|TRBV2|TRBJ2-7
TGTGCCAGCAGTGGGGGCTACAATTACGAGCAGTACTTC
CASSGGYNYEQYF
>few|NA|TRBV5-1|TRBJ1-1
TGCGCCAGCAGCTTTGGCGGGGGCTATAGTAACACTGAAGCTTTCTTT
CASSFGGGYSNTEAFF
>NA|NA|TRBV2|TRBJ2-1
TGTGCCAGCAGTGTGGACCAGAAGCAGTTCTTC
CASSVDQKQFF
>once|NA|TRBV18|TRBJ2-2
TGTGCCAGCTCACCCAATTTTGGCACCGGGGAGCTGTTTTTT
CASSPNFGTGELFF
>few|NA|TRBV19|TRBJ2-1
TGTGCCAGTAGCCCAGGGTGGAGGAACAATGAGCAGTTCTTC
CASSPGWRNNEQFF
>NA|NA|TRBV27|TRBJ2-5
TGTGCCAGCAGTTTATCCCCGTCTGAAGGGCAAAAGACCCAGTACTTC
CASSLSPSEGQKTQYF
>NA|NA|TRBV4-1|TRBJ2-5
TGCGCCAGCAGCCAAGATACAGAGACCCAGTACTTC
CASSQDTETQYF
>NA|NA|TRBV29-1|TRBJ1-4
TGCAGCGTTGAGTCCACAACTAATGAAAAACTGTTTTTT
CSVESTTNEKLFF
>NA|TRBD2|TRBV2|TRBJ2-1
TGTGCCAGCAGTGTCAGCGGGAGTTTCAACAATGAGCAGTTCTTC
CASSVSGSFNNEQFF
>NA|TRBD2|TRBV19|TRBJ2-7
TGTGCCAGTAGTTCACGGGAGGCGACGGGAGGGCCGAACTACGAGCAGTACTTC
CASSSREATGGPNYEQYF
>once|NA|TRBV30|TRBJ1-6
TGTGCCTGGAGTGCCTCTTACCAGGGGTCCTCACCCCTCCACTTT
CAWSASYQGSSPLHF
>NA|TRBD2|TRBV28|TRBJ2-3
TGTGCCAGCAGTTTATACCCCAGGGGTAGCGGGAGTCCAGATACGCAGTATTTT
CASSLYPRGSGSPDTQYF
>NA|NA|TRBV25-1|TRBJ2-7
TGTGCCAGCCGAGACAGTTTCCACGAGCAGTACTTC
CASRDSFHEQYF
>NA|TRBD2|TRBV5-1|TRBJ2-1
TGCGCCAGCAGCTTGGGGGGATCGTCTAGCGGACTCCAGTTCTTC
CASSLGGSSSGLQFF
>once|NA|TRBV4-1|TRBJ2-3
TGCGCCAGCAGCCAAGGCTGGCCAGGGAGGCAAGATACGCAGTATTTT
CASSQGWPGRQDTQYF
>NA|TRBD2|TRBV2|TRBJ2-1
TGTGCCAGCAGTGAAGCCCTAGCGGGGGGCCAGGTTTCCTACAATGAGCAGTTCTTC
CASSEALAGGQVSYNEQFF
>NA|NA|TRBV6-4|TRBJ2-3
TGTGCCAGCAGCCCCGGACGGGACACAGATACGCAGTATTTT
CASSPGRDTDTQYF
>NA|TRBD2|TRBV7-9|TRBJ2-1
TGTGCCAGCAGCTTGGGGGGGACTACCTACAATGAGCAGTTCTTC
CASSLGGTTYNEQFF
>NA|NA|TRBV19|TRBJ1-2
TGTGCCAGTAGTGGCGGGGCCCCTGGCTATGGCTACACCTTC
CASSGGAPGYGYTF
>NA|TRBD1|TRBV4-2|TRBJ2-3
TGTGCCAGCAGCCAAGGGACAGGGGGCGCAGATACGCAGTATTTT
CASSQGTGGADTQYF
>NA|NA|TRBV30|TRBJ1-5
TGTGCCTGGAGTGTAAGGGATGGTACAGGGAGCAATCAGCCCCAGCATTTT
CAWSVRDGTGSNQPQHF
>NA|NA|TRBV7-3|TRBJ2-5
TGTGCCAGCTCCATCTATGGAGAAGAGACCCAGTACTTC
CASSIYGEETQYF
>NA|NA|TRBV19|TRBJ1-1
TGTGCCAGTAGTATAGAGGGCCAGAACACTGAAGCTTTCTTT
CASSIEGQNTEAFF
>NA|TRBD1|TRBV18|TRBJ2-1
TGTGCCAGCTCACCGACAGGGGGATACAATGAGCAGTTCTTC
CASSPTGGYNEQFF
>NA|NA|TRBV7-9|TRBJ2-7
TGTGCCAGCAGCCCAAGCTACGAGCAGTACTTC
CASSPSYEQYF